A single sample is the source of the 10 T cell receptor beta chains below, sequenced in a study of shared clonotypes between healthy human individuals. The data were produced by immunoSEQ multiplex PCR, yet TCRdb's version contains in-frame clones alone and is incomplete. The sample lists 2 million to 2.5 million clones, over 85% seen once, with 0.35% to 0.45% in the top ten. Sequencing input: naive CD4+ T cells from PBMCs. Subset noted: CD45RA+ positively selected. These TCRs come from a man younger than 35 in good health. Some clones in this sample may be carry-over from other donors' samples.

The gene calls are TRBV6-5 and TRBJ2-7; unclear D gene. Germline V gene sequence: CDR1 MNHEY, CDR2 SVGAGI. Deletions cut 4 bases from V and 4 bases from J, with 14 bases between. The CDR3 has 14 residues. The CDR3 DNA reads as TGTGCCAGCAGTTTCGACGGAACACTATACGAGCAGTACTTC. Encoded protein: CASSFDGTLYEQYF.

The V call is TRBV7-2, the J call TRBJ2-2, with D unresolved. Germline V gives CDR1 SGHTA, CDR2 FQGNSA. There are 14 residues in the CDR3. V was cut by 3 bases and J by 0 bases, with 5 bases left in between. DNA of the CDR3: TGTGCCAGCAGCTTTCTAGCGAACACCGGGGAGCTGTTTTTT. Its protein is CASSFLANTGELFF. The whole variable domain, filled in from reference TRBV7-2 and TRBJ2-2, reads GAGVSQSPSNKVTEKGKDVELRCDPISGHTALYWYRQSLGQGLEFLIYFQGNSAPDKSGLPSDRFSAERTGGSVSTLTIQRTQQEDSAVYLCASSFLANTGELFFGEGSRLTVL.

CDR3 residues: CASSSRTGSSSTYNEQFF. The DNA for the CDR3 is TGTGCCAGCAGCTCTCGGACAGGGAGTTCCTCCACCTACAATGAGCAGTTCTTC. The rearrangement joins TRBV7-3 to TRBJ2-1; 8 nucleotides match TRBD1. Germline trimming cut 4 bases from V and 2 bases from J; bases unmatched to any gene: 13. The CDR3 runs to 18 residues. The germline CDR1 and CDR2 sequences are SGHTA and FQGTGA. The variable domain in full, with the rest retrieved from reference TRBV7-3 and TRBJ2-1, is GAGVSQTPSNKVTEKGKYVELRCDPISGHTALYWYRQSLGQGPEFLIYFQGTGAADDSGLPNDRFFAVRPEGSVSTLKIQRTERGDSAVYLCASSSRTGSSSTYNEQFFGPGTRLTVL.

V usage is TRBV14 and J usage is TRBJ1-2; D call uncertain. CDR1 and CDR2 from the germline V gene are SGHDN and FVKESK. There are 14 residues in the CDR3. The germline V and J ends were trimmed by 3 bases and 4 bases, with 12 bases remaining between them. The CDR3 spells CASSQRHGSYGYTF. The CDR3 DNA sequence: TGTGCCAGCAGCCAGAGACACGGCAGCTATGGCTACACCTTC.

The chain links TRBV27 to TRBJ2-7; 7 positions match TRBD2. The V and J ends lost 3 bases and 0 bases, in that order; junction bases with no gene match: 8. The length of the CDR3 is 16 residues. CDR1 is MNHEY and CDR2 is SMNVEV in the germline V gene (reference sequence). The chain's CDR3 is CASSFLASGISYEQYF. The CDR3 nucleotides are TGTGCCAGCAGTTTCCTTGCTAGCGGAATCTCCTACGAGCAGTACTTC.

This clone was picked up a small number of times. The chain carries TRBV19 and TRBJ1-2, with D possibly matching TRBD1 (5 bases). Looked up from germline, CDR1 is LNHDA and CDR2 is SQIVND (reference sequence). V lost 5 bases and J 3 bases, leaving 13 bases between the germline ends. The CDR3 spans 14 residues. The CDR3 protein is CASSAGTADYGYTF. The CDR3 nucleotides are TGTGCCAGTAGTGCGGGGACTGCCGACTATGGCTACACCTTC.

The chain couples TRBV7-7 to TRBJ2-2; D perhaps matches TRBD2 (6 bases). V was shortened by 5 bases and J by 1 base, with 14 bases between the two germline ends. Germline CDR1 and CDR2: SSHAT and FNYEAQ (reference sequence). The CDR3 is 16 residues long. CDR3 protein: CASSAWLARNTGELFF. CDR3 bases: TGTGCCAGCAGCGCCTGGCTAGCGAGGAACACCGGGGAGCTGTTTTTT.

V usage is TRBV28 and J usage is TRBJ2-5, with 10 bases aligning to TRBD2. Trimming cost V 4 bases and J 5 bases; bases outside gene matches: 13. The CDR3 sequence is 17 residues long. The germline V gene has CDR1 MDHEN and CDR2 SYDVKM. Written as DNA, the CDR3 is TGTGCCAGCAGTTCCTATGAAGCGGGAGGGGAAGTGGAGACCCAGTACTTC. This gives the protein CASSSYEAGGEVETQYF. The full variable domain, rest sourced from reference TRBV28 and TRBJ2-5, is DVKVTQSSRYLVKRTGEKVFLECVQDMDHENMFWYRQDPGLGLRLIYFSYDVKMKEKGDIPEGYSVSREKKERFSLILESASTNQTSMYLCASSSYEAGGEVETQYFGPGTRLLVL.

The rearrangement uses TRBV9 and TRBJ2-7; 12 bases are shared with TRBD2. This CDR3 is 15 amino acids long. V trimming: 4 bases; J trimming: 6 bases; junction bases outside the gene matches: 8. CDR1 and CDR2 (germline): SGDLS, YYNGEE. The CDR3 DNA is TGTGCCAGCAGCCGCAGCGAGGGACTAGCGGGCGAGCAGTACTTC. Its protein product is CASSRSEGLAGEQYF.

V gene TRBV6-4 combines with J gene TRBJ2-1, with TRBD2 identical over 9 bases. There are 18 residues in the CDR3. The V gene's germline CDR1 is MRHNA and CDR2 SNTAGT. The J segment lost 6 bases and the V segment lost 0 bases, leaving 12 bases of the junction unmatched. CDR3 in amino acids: CASSDSHASGITGNEQFF. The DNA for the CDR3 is TGTGCCAGCAGTGACTCTCATGCTAGCGGGATAACGGGCAATGAGCAGTTCTTC.